This entry features one T cell receptor beta chain sequence. The target antigen is unknown. Relative to the germline gene, one junction end is altered; a read error may explain this. This record belongs to a study of T cells in localized non-small cell lung cancer. General study results and limits: Maximal T cell clonality occurred in uninvolved adjacent lung, with tumor ranking below it. With higher T cell density in blood came longer overall survival. It remains possible that heterogeneity exists, since only one tumor region was sequenced.

The CDR3 has 15 amino acids. Germline CDR1 reads ENHRY; CDR2 reads SYGVKD. Data came from immunoSEQ multiplex PCR; TCRdb stores just in-frame clones and leaves some out. The data hold more than 2,000 clones, with about 32% observed a single time. The chain recombines TRBV10-3 with TRBJ2-6; 8 bases align to TRBD1. The origin of this receptor is a man aged 40-75 years with stage II lung adenocarcinoma. The material sequenced was lung tumor tissue, taken before any cancer treatment. As DNA, the CDR3 is TGTGCCAGCAGTGAGACAGGGGCTGGGGCCAACGTCCTGACTTTC. Translated: CASSETGAGANVLTF.